The subject of this entry is one T cell receptor beta chain. These data come from a study of blood T cells in healthy people across ages. Primers used in a second PCR of about 7 to 12 cycles were a sample-barcoded 5' primer and a J-beta primer mix. Each of the samples gave a minimum of 2.5 million paired-end reads that contained CDR3. TCRdb ran MiXCR on the 5' RACE reads and lists one entry per CDR3 protein. This table has roughly 1.6 million distinct CDR3 sequences, roughly 30% appearing once. CDR1 is LNHDA, CDR2 SQIVND, per germline (reference sequence). This CDR3 contains 15 residues. After removal of 5 bases from V and 5 bases from J, the junction contained 6 bases not matched to a gene.

The receptor was isolated from a woman aged 30 to 39 in good health. The rearrangement joins TRBV19 to TRBJ2-1; 10 positions match TRBD2. The sequenced material came from blood. The CDR3 here is CASSAEGLANNEQFF. The CDR3 coding sequence is TGTGCCAGTAGTGCCGAGGGACTAGCGAACAATGAGCAGTTCTTC.